This T cell receptor beta chain is drawn from a study of CD8 T cells in Susac syndrome. Sequencing of TCR beta covered CD8+ and CD4+ T cells obtained from blood. Both CD4+ and CD8+ T cells were negatively isolated, and TEMRA cells underwent FACS enrichment. Of note for this clonotype: The junction differs from germline at one of its ends, possibly a read error.

This CDR3 contains 8 residues. The germline CDR1 and CDR2 sequences are SGDLS and YYNGEE. Reverse transcription of roughly 0.5 to 1 ug RNA used random hexamers. TCRdb used MiXCR to reprocess the immunoSEQ multiplex PCR reads, holding one entry per CDR3 protein. The repertoire holds roughly 140,000 distinct CDR3 sequences, with around 96% as singletons. The chain recombines TRBV9 with TRBJ1-2, with D unclear. Sequenced material: CD8+ T cells from PBMCs. This clonotype was sampled from a human donor with multiple sclerosis. CDR3: CASRPGDF. CDR3 DNA: TGTGCCAGCAGACCGGGAGACTTC.